This T cell receptor beta chain emerged from a study of blood T cell repertoires in COVID-19. Study-level background: Samples taken during acute and convalescent COVID-19 were collected in the United States, Italy and Spain. T cells, B-cell-depleted T cells, or PBMCs supplied cDNA or gDNA.

Under the authors' procedure: Researchers report that nucleated cell counts were estimated from reference gene primer amplification. TCRdb's copy holds only in-frame clones and misses some; the assay was immunoSEQ multiplex PCR. V and J calls and clone size follow that table, whereas D and trimming were derived from the DNA. The table lists 60,000 or so clones, almost 85% of them singletons. The sequenced material came from peripheral blood. The clonotype was recovered from a man aged 60-69 years with acute or convalescent COVID-19.

In DNA form, the CDR3 reads TGTGCCAGCAGCCCACGCCCGAGCAGCGGCCACAATGAGCAGTTCTTC. Its protein is CASSPRPSSGHNEQFF. This chain connects TRBV7-9 to TRBJ2-1; weak D call: TRBD2 (5 bases). From germline, CDR1 is SEHNR and CDR2 FQNEAQ (reference sequence). The CDR3 is 16 amino acids. Deletions cut 5 bases from V and 5 bases from J, with 19 bases between.